This TCR beta chain was retrieved from a study of shared clonotypes between healthy human individuals. The study ran the assay at deep level. Authors' methods: Junction-only immunoSEQ sequences carried no quality scores, so filtering differed. The assay was immunoSEQ multiplex PCR, and TCRdb's table has in-frame clones only and misses some. D and trimming were read from the DNA, whereas the V and J calls and clone size are those reported in that table. The sample includes about 2.2 million clones, about 92% of them seen just once. CD45RO-negative cells were positively selected for CCR7, leaving out terminally differentiated effector memory CD45RA+ cells. A remark on this clone: The target antigen is unknown. Its ends do not fully match the called genes, so a read error is possible.

Whole-study results and caveats: Sequencing depth was expected to influence donor clonotype sharing.

This CDR3 contains 18 residues. Germline V gene data show CDR1 as SGDLS and CDR2 as YYNGEE. The TCR comes from a man between 18 and 35 years old in good health. Some clones in this sample may be carry-over from other donors' samples. The chain carries TRBV9 and TRBJ1-1; D is uncertain. Material: naive CD8+ T cells from PBMCs. The CDR3 nucleotides read TGCGCCAGCAGCGTAGAGGTGGAGGGAGCGGGCGATAACACTGAAGCTTTCTTT. It specifies CASSVEVEGAGDNTEAFF.